This T cell receptor (beta chain) was retrieved from a study of beta chain features in type 1 diabetes. CDR1 and CDR2 from the germline V gene are SQVTM and ANQGSEA. J lost 8 bases, V lost 4 bases, and 11 bases had no gene match. The CDR3 spans 15 residues. Expressed TCRB transcripts were sequenced, since all the RNA that had been isolated was reverse transcribed. Only in-frame clones appear in the TCRdb table, and some are missing; sequencing was by immunoSEQ multiplex PCR. The sample lists 640,000 or so clones, around 15% occurring once. This clone was recorded a few times. The antigen remains undetermined. Around 120 mL of blood, on average, came from one heparinised draw per donor. By way of CD45RO/CCR7/CD25/CD127/CD95/CD27, the CD4+ regulatory, stem cell-like memory, central memory and naive cells were sorted. Study-wide points: TCRB rearrangement may or may not be influenced by HLA type; here this remained unresolved. TCRB CDR3s were moderately but significantly shorter in Type 1 diabetes patients in all four CD4+ subsets. Any PCR bias toward short templates would affect both groups alike.

The source material was naive CD4+ T cells from blood. The chain combines TRBV29-1 with TRBJ1-3, with 10 nucleotides matching TRBD1. This clonotype was sampled from a man between 18 and 35 years old with type 1 diabetes. The CDR3 spells CSVVGRDRGLYTIYF. The CDR3 nucleotides are TGCAGCGTTGTCGGCCGGGACAGGGGATTATACACCATATATTTT.